This T cell receptor (beta chain) was profiled in a study of immune characterization of retroperitoneal liposarcoma. The ends lost 6 bases at V and 8 bases at J; junction bases unmatched: 3. The CDR3 contains 12 residues. TCRdb recomputed calls from the PCR reads with MiXCR, one row per CDR3 protein. The profile shows several thousand distinct CDR3 sequences, about 29% of them singletons. The V and J genes are TRBV12-3 or TRBV12-4 and TRBJ2-1, with 8 bases identical to TRBD2. The receptor was derived from a female donor with retroperitoneal liposarcoma. The sequenced sample consisted of tumor tissue. This CDR3 is CASSRSGDEQFF. CDR3 in DNA: TGTGCCAGCAGCCGTAGCGGGGATGAGCAGTTCTTC.